The next 24 T cell receptor beta chains were all read from a single sample in a study of beta chain features in type 1 diabetes (dated by TCRdb to about 2018). Results and caveats for the whole study, not just this receptor: Type 1 diabetes patients showed a moderate but significant shortening of TCRB CDR3 length in all four CD4+ subsets.

These receptors have no known antigen. The protocol used for the library was the immunoSEQ multiplex PCR assay. The entire amount of isolated RNA was reverse transcribed using the High Capacity cDNA Reverse Transcription Kit, so the sequenced TCRB transcripts were expressed ones. Not all clones reach the TCRdb copy of this immuneACCESS table, which keeps in-frame sequences only. Checked studies attribute under half of the gap to unresolved V genes and leave the rest unexplained. The sample has 500,000 to 850,000 clones on record, over 12% of them singletons. The ten largest clones add up to 0.035% to 0.04% of the sample. The specimen was naive CD4+ T cells from blood. The cell subset or site label corresponds to: true naive CD4+ T cells. The receptors here all came from a man between 18 and 29 years old with type 1 diabetes.

The sample holds a few counts of this clone. CDR3 DNA: TGTGCCAGCAGCGTCCTGAATAGACAGAGCGGAGAGACCCAGTACTTC. Encoded protein: CASSVLNRQSGETQYF. The chain recombines TRBV9 with TRBJ2-5; D tentatively reads TRBD1 or TRBD2 (5 bases each). Per the germline V gene, CDR1 is SGDLS and CDR2 is YYNGEE. Trimming left V 2 bases short and J 4 bases short, with 18 bases between. The CDR3 extends over 16 amino acids.

This clone was recorded a few times. This chain uses TRBV4-3 with TRBJ2-7, with D perhaps being TRBD1 or TRBD2 (6 bases each). The CDR3 covers 15 residues. V gave up 4 bases and J gave up 1 base, with 14 bases separating them. Per the germline V gene, CDR1 is LGHNA and CDR2 is YSLEER. The CDR3 coding sequence is TGCGCCAGCAGCCGTCAAGGGGGGCAATCCTACGAGCAGTACTTC. As protein: CASSRQGGQSYEQYF.

With regard to this clone: In the same sample, other DNA sequences code for this CDR3. The chain uses TRBV25-1 and TRBJ2-7; 8 bases are shared with TRBD2. Germline values: CDR1 MGHDK, CDR2 SYGVNS. V trimming: 2 bases; J trimming: 0 bases; junction bases outside the gene matches: 0. This CDR3 is built from 14 residues. In DNA, the CDR3 is TGTGCCAGCAGTGAAAGCGGGAGCTCCTACGAGCAGTACTTC. It specifies CASSESGSSYEQYF.

The chain combines TRBV9 with TRBJ2-7, with TRBD1 identical over 9 bases. The germline V gene has CDR1 SGDLS and CDR2 YYNGEE. V trimming: 0 bases; J trimming: 5 bases; junction bases outside the gene matches: 6. The length of the CDR3 is 15 residues. The CDR3 sequence: CASSVDHRGLDEQYF. CDR3 in DNA: TGTGCCAGCAGCGTAGACCACAGGGGGCTGGACGAGCAGTACTTC.

The genes are TRBV4-3 and TRBJ1-2; perhaps TRBD1 as D (5 bases). Germline-derived CDR1 and CDR2 are LGHNA and YSLEER. V was trimmed by 1 base and J by 6 bases, leaving 24 bases between them. The CDR3 runs 18 residues. DNA for the CDR3: TGCGCCAGCAGCCAAGGGTCGACCTCGGATTCCCAGGGAGATGGCTACACCTTC. Its protein is CASSQGSTSDSQGDGYTF.

J is TRBJ2-7 and V is TRBV27; TRBD2 aligns across 10 bases. Germline lookup yields CDR1 MNHEY and CDR2 SMNVEV (reference sequence). This CDR3 region has 15 residues. Unmatched junction bases numbered 10, after V lost 6 bases and J lost 5 bases. CDR3 protein: CASRILGLASNEQYF. The CDR3 DNA sequence: TGTGCCAGCAGGATCCTGGGACTAGCGTCAAACGAGCAGTACTTC.

This clone has more than one count but fewer than ten. This chain links TRBV7-2 with TRBJ2-2, with D unclear. Trimming stripped 5 bases from V and 7 bases from J, with 17 bases between. The CDR3 length is 15 residues. Germline CDR1 SGHTA, CDR2 FQGNSA. The CDR3 spells CASSPRARLHGELFF. CDR3 DNA sequence: TGTGCCAGCAGCCCCCGTGCCCGGCTCCACGGGGAGCTGTTTTTT.

Comment on this clone: The same CDR3 arises from other DNA sequences in this sample as well. The rearrangement joins TRBV6-5 to TRBJ2-7; tentatively, D is TRBD1 or TRBD2 (5 bases each). This CDR3 comprises 15 residues. V was pared by 0 bases and J by 0 bases, with 9 bases between. Germline-derived CDR1 and CDR2 are MNHEY and SVGAGI. The CDR3 region has the DNA TGTGCCAGCAGTTACTCGCCAGGGAGCTCCTACGAGCAGTACTTC. It translates to CASSYSPGSSYEQYF.

The J gene is TRBJ1-2, the V gene TRBV30, with TRBD1 matching 7 bases. V was pared by 1 base and J by 4 bases, with 9 bases of the junction left unmatched. Per the germline V gene, CDR1 is GTSNPN and CDR2 is SVGIG (reference sequence). CDR3 length equals 15 residues. CDR3 protein: CAWSAGTAALYGYTF. CDR3 DNA sequence: TGTGCCTGGAGTGCCGGGACAGCAGCCCTCTATGGCTACACCTTC.

This clone was picked up a small number of times. The identical CDR3 is also encoded by other nucleotide sequences in the sample. The J gene is TRBJ2-2, the V gene TRBV2; maybe TRBD2 (5 bases). CDR1 SNHLY and CDR2 FYNNEI come from the germline V gene. The CDR3 loop spans 13 amino acids. V was cut by 6 bases and J by 1 base, with 6 bases left in between. The CDR3 nucleotides are TGTGCCAGCAGACGGGAGAACACCGGGGAGCTGTTTTTT. Its protein is CASRRENTGELFF.

This clone was seen a handful of times. This chain uses TRBV25-1 with TRBJ1-1; 8 nucleotides line up with TRBD1. The CDR3 consists of 15 residues. The junction had 9 bases not matched to a gene; V was cut back by 5 bases and J by 4 bases. The germline V gene encodes CDR1 MGHDK and CDR2 SYGVNS. The CDR3 DNA sequence: TGTGCCAGCAGTTACGTTACAACAGGGGGCACTGAAGCTTTCTTT. This sequence encodes CASSYVTTGGTEAFF.

There are a few counts of this clone. The V call is TRBV7-2, the J call TRBJ2-4; TRBD2 matches at 10 bases. The CDR3 is 15 residues long. V trimming: 5 bases; J trimming: 11 bases; junction bases outside the gene matches: 12. CDR1 and CDR2 from the germline V gene are SGHTA and FQGNSA. This CDR3 reads CASSAHSGGAMVQYF. DNA for the CDR3: TGTGCCAGCAGCGCCCACAGCGGGGGGGCTATGGTTCAGTACTTC.

This clone was seen more than once but under ten times. This chain uses TRBV5-1 with TRBJ1-2; perhaps TRBD1 as D (5 bases). CDR1 SGHRS and CDR2 YFSETQ come from the germline V gene. The CDR3 is 15 amino acids. V was cut by 8 bases and J by 5 bases, with 22 bases left in between. The CDR3 protein is CASKDQLGVVYGYTF. Written as DNA, the CDR3 is TGCGCCAGTAAGGATCAACTGGGGGTTGTTTATGGCTACACCTTC.

This clone was seen a handful of times. The rearrangement links TRBV28 to TRBJ2-7, with D possibly matching TRBD2 (6 bases). Germline V gene data show CDR1 as MDHEN and CDR2 as SYDVKM. V dropped 6 bases and J dropped 6 bases, with 12 bases sitting between them. This CDR3 comprises 12 residues. CDR3 bases: TGTGCCAGCAGGCCGACTAGTTTCGAGCAGTACTTC. Protein product: CASRPTSFEQYF.

In this sample, this clone turned up a few times. The chain joins TRBV2 to TRBJ1-6; weak D call: TRBD1 (5 bases). V was clipped by 8 bases and J by 7 bases, with 18 bases between them. The germline V gene encodes CDR1 SNHLY and CDR2 FYNNEI. There are 15 residues in the CDR3. CDR3 DNA sequence: TGTGCCAGCCTCAGGGAGGGGCGGTTGAATTCACCCCTCCACTTT. The encoded protein is CASLREGRLNSPLHF.

The V and J genes are TRBV19 and TRBJ1-1; 8 nucleotides align to TRBD1. Germline CDR1 LNHDA, CDR2 SQIVND (reference sequence). CDR3 length: 15 residues. The V segment lost 5 bases and the J segment 1 base; nucleotides outside the gene matches: 6. CDR3 amino acids: CASSLRDRSNTEAFF. The CDR3 region has the DNA TGTGCCAGTAGTCTCCGGGACAGGTCGAACACTGAAGCTTTCTTT.

This clone was seen only a few times. DNA of the CDR3: TGTGCCAGCAAAGAGGGGGCAGAAAGCTATGGCTACACCTTC. Encoded protein: CASKEGAESYGYTF. The gene calls are TRBV2 and TRBJ1-2; the match to TRBD1 covers 7 bases. CDR1 and CDR2 from the germline V gene are SNHLY and FYNNEI. J lost 4 bases, V lost 7 bases, and 9 bases had no gene match. There are 14 residues in the CDR3. Drawing the rest from reference TRBV2 and TRBJ1-2, the complete variable domain is EPEVTQTPSHQVTQMGQEVILRCVPISNHLYFYWYRQILGQKVEFLVSFYNNEISEKSEIFDDQFSVERPDGSNFTLKIRSTKLEDSAMYFCASKEGAESYGYTFGSGTRLTVV.

The chain joins TRBV5-1 to TRBJ1-5; no clear D. Trimming pared 2 bases from V and 7 bases from J, leaving 16 bases between. The germline V gene has CDR1 SGHRS and CDR2 YFSETQ. The length of the CDR3 is 15 residues. Here the CDR3 DNA reads TGCGCCAGCAGCTTAACCGGGGAACCGCACCAGCCCCAGCATTTT. Protein sequence: CASSLTGEPHQPQHF.

The chain joins TRBV11-2 to TRBJ2-7; no clear D. Germline CDR1 is SGHAT and CDR2 is FQNNGV. With 1 base removed from V and 5 bases from J, the gap between germline ends came to 21 bases. This CDR3 has 17 residues. This CDR3 reads CASSLVGQVYGFDEQYF. The CDR3 nucleotides read TGTGCCAGCAGCTTAGTGGGCCAAGTGTACGGCTTTGACGAGCAGTACTTC. The whole variable domain, remainder taken from reference TRBV11-2 and TRBJ2-7, is EAGVAQSPRYKIIEKRQSVAFWCNPISGHATLYWYQQILGQGPKLLIQFQNNGVVDDSQLPKDRFSAERLKGVDSTLKIQPAKLEDSAVYLCASSLVGQVYGFDEQYFGPGTRLTVT.

In its sample, this clone was seen a few times. The rearrangement uses TRBV28 and TRBJ2-7; 8 bases line up with TRBD1. Germline CDR1 is MDHEN and CDR2 is SYDVKM. This CDR3 is 15 amino acids long. J was trimmed by 5 bases and V by 5 bases; bases with no gene match: 11. CDR3 amino acids: CASSPGQGGSHEQYF. CDR3 bases: TGTGCCAGCAGTCCCGGACAGGGTGGCAGCCACGAGCAGTACTTC.

Notes on this clone: This same CDR3 is encoded by further DNA sequences in the sample. The CDR3 loop is CAWSGVSTDTQYF. CDR3 DNA: TGTGCCTGGAGTGGGGTTAGCACAGATACGCAGTATTTT. The rearrangement joins TRBV30 to TRBJ2-3; D is undetermined. Germline V gene lookup returns CDR1 GTSNPN and CDR2 SVGIG (reference sequence). Trimming shortened V by 1 base and J by 0 bases, and 5 bases separated the two germline ends. The length of the CDR3 is 13 residues.

The genes are TRBV5-1 and TRBJ2-1; D is possibly TRBD2 (6 bases). CDR1 SGHRS and CDR2 YFSETQ come from the germline V gene. Trimming took off 6 bases at V and 1 base at J, with 14 bases between the two ends. This CDR3 spans 15 amino acids. The CDR3, as DNA: TGCGCCAGCAACCGGGACTCCCCATCCTACAATGAGCAGTTCTTC. It specifies CASNRDSPSYNEQFF.

The rearrangement links TRBV2 to TRBJ2-5, with 9 bases identical to TRBD2. Per the germline V gene, CDR1 is SNHLY and CDR2 is FYNNEI. V was pared by 6 bases and J by 1 base, with 6 bases of the junction left unmatched. This CDR3 comprises 15 residues. The CDR3 sequence is CASRELAGPQETQYF. CDR3 nucleotide sequence: TGTGCCAGCAGGGAACTAGCGGGCCCCCAAGAGACCCAGTACTTC.

The chain recombines TRBV9 with TRBJ2-3; TRBD2 is a possible D gene (6 bases). Germline V gene sequence: CDR1 SGDLS, CDR2 YYNGEE. The CDR3 covers 15 residues. V lost 5 bases and J lost 2, with 15 bases in between. The CDR3 coding sequence is TGTGCCAGCAGGAGGGACGGAGGGAACACAGATACGCAGTATTTT. Its translation: CASRRDGGNTDTQYF.